This entry describes one TCR beta chain. Trimming removed 4 bases from V and 0 bases from J, with 14 bases in between. The CDR3 length is 16 residues. Germline V gives CDR1 SGHDT, CDR2 YYEEEE. These data are taken from a study of blood T cell repertoires in COVID-19. Authors' processing steps: Cell counts per sample came from amplifying reference gene primers. Data came from immunoSEQ multiplex PCR; TCRdb stores just in-frame clones and leaves some out. The V and J calls and clone size were taken over from that table, and D and trimming were inferred from the DNA. The sample includes roughly 260,000 clones, about 87% of them seen just once.

Sequences were obtained from peripheral blood. The sequence came from a woman between 45 and 65 years old with acute or convalescent COVID-19. V and J are TRBV5-6 and TRBJ1-5; D possibly corresponds to TRBD1 (5 bases). CDR3 nucleotide sequence: TGTGCCAGCAGCATTCGACAGATTTATAGCAATCAGCCCCAGCATTTT. Amino acid sequence: CASSIRQIYSNQPQHF. Full variable domain (missing parts from reference TRBV5-6 and TRBJ1-5): DAGVTQSPTHLIKTRGQQVTLRCSPKSGHDTVSWYQQALGQGPQFIFQYYEEEERQRGNFPDRFSGHQFPNYSSELNVNALLLGDSALYLCASSIRQIYSNQPQHFGDGTRLSIL.